What follows are 21 T cell receptor beta chains derived from one specimen sequenced in a study of blood T cell repertoires in COVID-19. Here immunoSEQ multiplex PCR was the method, and the copy in TCRdb shows in-frame clones only, minus some. This table holds 150,000 or so clones, just under 85% found once. Material: peripheral blood. The receptors stem from a woman aged 55-69 years with acute or convalescent COVID-19.

This clone has a handful of counts. This rearrangement joins TRBV30 to TRBJ2-7; maybe TRBD1 (6 bases). The ends were cut back, 4 bases at V and 7 bases at J, with 26 bases in the middle. The CDR3 consists of 16 residues. Germline V lookup: CDR1 GTSNPN, CDR2 SVGIG (reference sequence). CDR3 nucleotide sequence: TGTGCCTGGAACCGGGACACGCATATGCGTTTTGGGGAGCAGTACTTC. Encoded protein: CAWNRDTHMRFGEQYF.

The gene calls are TRBV6-1 and TRBJ1-1; perhaps TRBD1 as D (5 bases). Trimming shortened V by 0 bases and J by 8 bases, and 10 bases separated the two germline ends. Germline V gives CDR1 MNHNS, CDR2 SASEGT. The CDR3 length is 13 residues. The CDR3 spells CASSEAGGFEAFF. DNA of the CDR3: TGTGCCAGCAGTGAAGCCGGGGGGTTCGAAGCTTTCTTT.

The chain uses TRBV6-5 and TRBJ2-3; 8 bases agree with TRBD1. CDR3 length: 14 amino acids. Germline V gene lookup returns CDR1 MNHEY and CDR2 SVGAGI. After removal of 7 bases from V and 4 bases from J, the junction contained 7 bases not matched to a gene. DNA of the CDR3: TGTGCCAGCAATTCAGGACAGGGCTCAGATACGCAGTATTTT. Residues: CASNSGQGSDTQYF.

V and J are TRBV6-5 and TRBJ2-7; 11 nucleotides line up with TRBD1. The CDR3 has 14 amino acids. V lost 4 bases to trimming and J lost 6 bases; unmatched junction nucleotides: 5. CDR1 MNHEY and CDR2 SVGAGI come from the germline V gene. CDR3 protein: CASSSRDRGVEQYF. CDR3 nucleotide sequence: TGTGCCAGCAGTTCCCGGGACAGGGGGGTCGAGCAGTACTTC.

The genes are TRBV5-1 and TRBJ1-1; weak D call: TRBD1 (5 bases). V was pared by 7 bases and J by 0 bases, with 13 bases between. Germline V gene lookup returns CDR1 SGHRS and CDR2 YFSETQ. The CDR3 has 14 amino acids. The CDR3 DNA reads TGCGCCAGCCGAACGACAGACTTGAACACTGAAGCTTTCTTT. Its translation: CASRTTDLNTEAFF.

This chain uses TRBV6-5 with TRBJ2-6; 7 bases match TRBD1. The CDR3 length is 15 residues. V dropped 6 bases and J dropped 3; count of bases not matched to a gene: 5. CDR1 is MNHEY and CDR2 is SVGAGI in the germline V gene. CDR3 bases: TGTGCCAGCAGACCACAGGGGAGTGGGGCCAACGTCCTGACTTTC. Its protein is CASRPQGSGANVLTF.

The rearrangement joins TRBV4-1 to TRBJ1-4; no clear D. Germline-derived CDR1 and CDR2 are MGHRA and YSYEKL. V lost 1 base to trimming and J lost 5 bases, with 8 bases between them. The CDR3 is made up of 14 amino acids. The CDR3 spells CASSQARFNEKLFF. The CDR3 bases are TGCGCCAGCAGCCAAGCCCGTTTCAATGAAAAACTGTTTTTT.

The V call is TRBV11-2, the J call TRBJ2-1; possible D gene TRBD1, 5 bases. The V end was cut by 3 bases, the J end by 11 bases, with 14 bases between. The CDR3 is made up of 13 amino acids. Germline V gene data show CDR1 as SGHAT and CDR2 as FQNNGV. The CDR3 coding sequence is TGTGCCAGCAGCTTTGCAGGGTCCCCCCAGCAGTTCTTC. This codes for CASSFAGSPQQFF.

The V gene is TRBV9, the J gene TRBJ2-3; 9 bases map to TRBD1. Trimming took 0 bases from V and 6 from J; bases not matched to a gene: 2. The CDR3 is made up of 14 amino acids. CDR1 is SGDLS and CDR2 is YYNGEE in the germline V gene. CDR3 amino acids: CASSVAGQGDTQYF. The CDR3 coding sequence is TGTGCCAGCAGCGTAGCCGGACAGGGGGATACGCAGTATTTT.

The chain has TRBV28 and TRBJ1-5; D not resolved. Germline CDR1 and CDR2: MDHEN and SYDVKM. V gave up 6 bases and J gave up 6 bases, with 9 bases separating them. The CDR3 is 12 residues long. The CDR3 bases are TGTGCCAGCAGCCGGGGTTTTCAGCCCCAGCATTTT. It specifies CASSRGFQPQHF.

V usage is TRBV15 and J usage is TRBJ1-5, with 10 bases matching TRBD1. Germline CDR1 and CDR2: LNHNV and YYDKDF (reference sequence). Trimming removed 2 bases from V and 0 bases from J; junction bases left unmatched: 7. The CDR3 contains 18 residues. CDR3 sequence reads: CATSRRDRGLYSNQPQHF. Here the CDR3 DNA reads TGTGCCACCAGCAGACGGGACAGGGGACTCTATAGCAATCAGCCCCAGCATTTT.

The gene calls are TRBV9 and TRBJ2-1, with 7 bases aligning to TRBD1. The CDR3 covers 15 residues. V lost 4 bases and J lost 4; bases outside the gene matches: 8. Germline CDR1 is SGDLS and CDR2 is YYNGEE. DNA of the CDR3: TGTGCCAGCAGCTTCGGGACAGCTACTTACAATGAGCAGTTCTTC. Amino acids: CASSFGTATYNEQFF.

The chain uses TRBV9 and TRBJ2-7; D is perhaps TRBD2 (6 bases). Germline-derived CDR1 and CDR2 are SGDLS and YYNGEE. CDR3 length: 13 amino acids. V lost 3 bases to trimming and J lost 3 bases, with 10 bases between them. This CDR3 reads CASSGLGNYEQYF. Here the CDR3 DNA reads TGTGCCAGCAGCGGACTAGGGAACTACGAGCAGTACTTC.

The V call is TRBV4-1, the J call TRBJ1-2, with 8 bases fitting TRBD1. The CDR3 is made up of 16 amino acids. Trimming took 1 base from V and 4 from J; bases not matched to a gene: 8. Germline V CDR1 and CDR2: MGHRA, YSYEKL. DNA for the CDR3: TGCGCCAGCAGCCAAGGTTTCCCAGGGGGCGTCTATGGCTACACCTTC. Amino acid sequence: CASSQGFPGGVYGYTF.

The rearrangement joins TRBV2 to TRBJ1-2; TRBD1 is a possible D gene (6 bases). Germline CDR1 and CDR2: SNHLY and FYNNEI. Trimming left V 4 bases short and J 3 bases short, with 9 bases between. The CDR3 length is 13 residues. The CDR3 loop reads CASSVGAYYGYTF. CDR3 DNA: TGTGCCAGCAGTGTGGGGGCATACTATGGCTACACCTTC.

The V gene is TRBV2, the J gene TRBJ1-5; no definite D call. Germline V CDR1 and CDR2: SNHLY, FYNNEI. The germline V and J ends were trimmed by 5 bases and 0 bases, with 11 bases remaining between them. The CDR3 has 15 residues. The CDR3 here is CASSKTGNSNQPQHF. CDR3 coding DNA: TGTGCCAGCAGTAAGACCGGGAATAGCAATCAGCCCCAGCATTTT.

The chain uses TRBV6-6 and TRBJ1-1, with D unclear. Looked up from germline, CDR1 is MNHNY and CDR2 is SVGAGI (reference sequence). V was pared by 0 bases and J by 4 bases, with 6 bases between. CDR3 length equals 13 residues. CDR3 in amino acids: CASSYSSATEAFF. The CDR3 DNA reads TGTGCCAGCAGTTACTCGAGTGCCACTGAAGCTTTCTTT.

In this sample, this clone turned up once. The chain has TRBV6-5 and TRBJ2-1; 15 bases line up with TRBD2. J lost 5 bases, V lost 5 bases, and 1 base had no gene match. Germline CDR1 MNHEY, CDR2 SVGAGI. This CDR3 has 15 residues. DNA for the CDR3: TGTGCCAGCAGTAGGACTAGCGGGGGGGACAATGAGCAGTTCTTC. Its translation: CASSRTSGGDNEQFF.

This sequence joins TRBV30 and TRBJ1-2; D perhaps matches TRBD1 (5 bases). Germline V gives CDR1 GTSNPN, CDR2 SVGIG (reference sequence). There are 14 residues in the CDR3. Deletions cut 1 base from V and 0 bases from J, with 9 bases between. The CDR3 here is CAWSGQLANYGYTF. DNA of the CDR3: TGTGCCTGGAGTGGACAGTTAGCTAACTATGGCTACACCTTC.

This chain uses TRBV7-9 with TRBJ2-2; D not certain. The CDR3 is 13 residues long. CDR1 is SEHNR, CDR2 FQNEAQ, per germline (reference sequence). Trimming stripped 2 bases from V and 3 bases from J, with 4 bases between. In nucleotides, the CDR3 is TGTGCCAGCAGCTTAACGGACACCGGGGAGCTGTTTTTT. Translating it yields CASSLTDTGELFF.

V and J are TRBV10-3 and TRBJ1-2, with D possibly matching TRBD1 (5 bases). This CDR3 spans 14 amino acids. CDR1 is ENHRY, CDR2 SYGVKD, per germline. Trimming took 4 bases from V and 0 from J, leaving 9 bases between them. The CDR3: CAISGGTPNYGYTF. The CDR3 DNA is TGTGCCATCAGTGGCGGGACCCCTAACTATGGCTACACCTTC.